The 26 T cell receptor beta chains in this list originate from one sample, sequenced in a study of blood T cell repertoires in COVID-19. Measured with immunoSEQ multiplex PCR; TCRdb has only the in-frame clones, and not every one. The sample has under 250,000 clones, under 85% seen once. Material: PBMCs or T cells enriched from blood (not recorded which). The receptors derive from a man aged 60 to 75 who had recovered from COVID-19.

The chain links TRBV4-3 to TRBJ1-2; 7 bases align to TRBD1. The germline V gene has CDR1 LGHNA and CDR2 YSLEER. The CDR3 contains 14 residues. V lost 0 bases and J lost 8; bases outside the gene matches: 6. CDR3 sequence: CASSQETGHRGYTF. The DNA for the CDR3 is TGCGCCAGCAGCCAAGAGACAGGGCATCGAGGCTACACCTTC.

The CDR3 DNA reads TGCGCCAGCAGCTTGCATCTAGCGGGGGTATACAATGAGCAGTTCTTC. Translation gives CASSLHLAGVYNEQFF. V is TRBV5-1 and J is TRBJ2-1; TRBD2 agrees at 10 bases. There are 16 residues in the CDR3. CDR1 SGHRS and CDR2 YFSETQ come from the germline V gene. Trimming at V came to 1 base and at J to 4 bases, leaving 5 bases not matched to a gene.

The J gene is TRBJ2-1, the V gene TRBV4-3, with a tentative D call TRBD2 (7 bases). Deletions cut 0 bases from V and 4 bases from J, with 10 bases between. CDR1 is LGHNA and CDR2 is YSLEER in the germline V gene. This CDR3 comprises 15 residues. CDR3: CASSQDGGRYNEQFF. The DNA for the CDR3 is TGCGCCAGCAGCCAAGACGGGGGGCGATACAATGAGCAGTTCTTC.

The rearrangement uses TRBV30 and TRBJ1-2; D is possibly TRBD1 (5 bases). The germline V gene has CDR1 GTSNPN and CDR2 SVGIG (reference sequence). This CDR3 contains 13 residues. With 4 bases removed from V and 5 bases from J, the gap between germline ends came to 14 bases. CDR3 sequence (DNA): TGTGCCTGGACCGAACCGGGGGTTTATGGCTACACCTTC. Protein product: CAWTEPGVYGYTF.

The chain recombines TRBV11-2 with TRBJ2-7; 9 bases are a match to TRBD1. The length of the CDR3 is 14 residues. The junction had 8 bases not matched to a gene; V was cut back by 4 bases and J by 7 bases. CDR1 SGHAT and CDR2 FQNNGV come from the germline V gene. CDR3 sequence (DNA): TGTGCCAGCAGCTCGACAGGGGGGCCAGTAGAGCAGTACTTC. Translated: CASSSTGGPVEQYF.

The chain recombines TRBV11-2 with TRBJ2-2; 8 nucleotides match TRBD1. CDR1 and CDR2 from the germline V gene are SGHAT and FQNNGV. V lost 5 bases, J lost 5 bases, and 7 bases stayed unmatched. The length of the CDR3 is 15 residues. The chain's CDR3 is CASSPRTGFTGELFF. The CDR3 bases are TGTGCCAGCAGCCCCCGGACAGGGTTTACCGGGGAGCTGTTTTTT.

This rearrangement joins TRBV6-5 to TRBJ1-5; TRBD1 agrees at 12 bases. CDR1 is MNHEY, CDR2 SVGAGI, per germline. V was pared by 4 bases and J by 6 bases, with 4 bases of the junction left unmatched. This CDR3 region has 15 residues. The CDR3 DNA follows: TGTGCCAGCAGTTTGGGACAGGGGGCGGTTCAGCCCCAGCATTTT. Protein sequence: CASSLGQGAVQPQHF.

This chain connects TRBV9 to TRBJ2-1; a weak D match, TRBD1 (5 bases). This CDR3 has 15 residues. Germline loops: CDR1 SGDLS, CDR2 YYNGEE. The V end lost 0 bases, the J end lost 0 bases, and 7 bases lay between the germline ends. The CDR3 nucleotides read TGTGCCAGCAGCGTAGATGACAGCTCCTACAATGAGCAGTTCTTC. This codes for CASSVDDSSYNEQFF.

This chain uses TRBV10-2 with TRBJ1-2, with TRBD1 matching over 12 bases. The CDR3 covers 15 residues. Per the germline V gene, CDR1 is WSHSY and CDR2 is SAAADI. The V segment lost 2 bases and the J segment 4 bases; nucleotides outside the gene matches: 2. CDR3 bases: TGCGCCAGCAGTGAGGGGGACAGGGGGCCCTATGGCTACACCTTC. Protein product: CASSEGDRGPYGYTF.

V usage is TRBV6-6 and J usage is TRBJ1-1; 7 bases agree with TRBD1. V lost 4 bases, J lost 11 bases, and 7 bases stayed unmatched. This CDR3 region has 12 residues. Germline lookup yields CDR1 MNHNY and CDR2 SVGAGI (reference sequence). The CDR3 reads CASSSADRAAFF. CDR3 bases: TGTGCCAGCAGTTCCGCCGACAGGGCTGCTTTCTTT.

This clone was detected only a few times. J is TRBJ2-1 and V is TRBV18; 10 bases are shared with TRBD1. The CDR3 contains 17 residues. CDR1 and CDR2 from the germline V gene are KGHSH and LQKENI. With 0 bases clipped from V and 7 bases from J, the junction kept 9 bases outside the gene matches. The CDR3 protein is CASSPPRRQGAGNEQFF. The CDR3 bases are TGTGCCAGCTCACCACCACGGAGACAGGGGGCCGGGAATGAGCAGTTCTTC.

The chain is built from TRBV19 and TRBJ2-1; a weak D match, TRBD2 (6 bases). Germline CDR1 is LNHDA and CDR2 is SQIVND (reference sequence). The CDR3 covers 16 residues. Trimming removed 1 base from V and 2 bases from J, with 12 bases in between. The CDR3, as DNA: TGTGCCAGTAGTATAGGAGGAGGGGCCGCCTACAATGAGCAGTTCTTC. Its translation: CASSIGGGAAYNEQFF. Supplemented by reference TRBV19 and TRBJ2-1, the full variable domain reads DGGITQSPKYLFRKEGQNVTLSCEQNLNHDAMYWYRQDPGQGLRLIYYSQIVNDFQKGDIAEGYSVSREKKESFPLTVTSAQKNPTAFYLCASSIGGGAAYNEQFFGPGTRLTVL.

The chain is built from TRBV9 and TRBJ2-5, with 7 bases aligning to TRBD1. The CDR3 is 15 residues long. Germline values: CDR1 SGDLS, CDR2 YYNGEE. V was clipped by 4 bases and J by 4 bases; unmatched bases: 10. The CDR3 DNA sequence: TGTGCCAGCAGCAAAACAGGGGATCGGGGAGAGACCCAGTACTTC. This codes for CASSKTGDRGETQYF.

V gene TRBV25-1 combines with J gene TRBJ1-2; possibly TRBD1 for D (5 bases). This CDR3 region has 15 residues. CDR1 and CDR2 from the germline V gene are MGHDK and SYGVNS. V was clipped by 6 bases and J by 4 bases, with 18 bases between them. In DNA, the CDR3 is TGTGCCAGCAGCTCCGTTGGGCAGGGAAGCTATGGCTACACCTTC. Its protein is CASSSVGQGSYGYTF.

The rearrangement links TRBV5-1 to TRBJ2-2; D is unclear. V was pared by 4 bases and J by 3 bases, with 16 bases between. Germline V lookup: CDR1 SGHRS, CDR2 YFSETQ. CDR3 length equals 16 residues. In nucleotides, the CDR3 is TGCGCCAGCAGCCGCGACGGTTACGAGGACACCGGGGAGCTGTTTTTT. Protein sequence: CASSRDGYEDTGELFF.

V gene TRBV5-1 combines with J gene TRBJ1-1; 8 bases map to TRBD1. Germline V gene lookup returns CDR1 SGHRS and CDR2 YFSETQ. The CDR3 spans 15 residues. The V segment lost 4 bases and the J segment 1 base; nucleotides outside the gene matches: 6. CDR3 protein: CASSTGQGRNTEAFF. DNA for the CDR3: TGCGCCAGCAGCACCGGACAGGGCAGGAACACTGAAGCTTTCTTT.

The chain couples TRBV5-1 to TRBJ1-1; possibly TRBD1 for D (5 bases). The CDR3 spans 14 residues. CDR1 and CDR2 (germline): SGHRS, YFSETQ. With 0 bases removed from V and 7 bases from J, the gap between germline ends came to 13 bases. The CDR3 sequence is CASSLESGRDEAFF. The CDR3 DNA sequence: TGCGCCAGCAGCTTGGAATCCGGCAGGGATGAAGCTTTCTTT.

This sequence joins TRBV4-3 and TRBJ1-1; TRBD1 is a possible D gene (6 bases). This CDR3 has 14 amino acids. CDR1 is LGHNA, CDR2 YSLEER, per germline. The V gene lost 3 bases and the J gene lost 5 bases, with 13 bases spanning the gap. The CDR3 nucleotides read TGCGCCAGCAGCCAGTCCACAGGGACAACTGAAGCTTTCTTT. Encoded protein: CASSQSTGTTEAFF.

The V call is TRBV6-2 or TRBV6-3, the J call TRBJ2-1; D ambiguous. V lost 6 bases to trimming and J lost 6 bases, with 12 bases between them. Germline CDR1 reads MNHEY; CDR2 reads SVGEGT. CDR3 length: 13 residues. The CDR3 nucleotides are TGTGCCAGCAGCCCGACTTTTCGCAATGAGCAGTTCTTC. It specifies CASSPTFRNEQFF.

The J gene is TRBJ1-1, the V gene TRBV24-1; TRBD1 agrees at 7 bases. The CDR3 consists of 14 residues. The junction had 6 bases not matched to a gene; V was cut back by 3 bases and J by 6 bases. Germline V lookup: CDR1 KGHDR, CDR2 SFDVKD. CDR3: CATSDPTGTPEAFF. The CDR3 DNA reads TGTGCCACCAGTGATCCGACAGGGACGCCTGAAGCTTTCTTT.

This chain links TRBV5-1 with TRBJ2-7, with D tentatively TRBD2 (7 bases). The germline CDR1 and CDR2 sequences are SGHRS and YFSETQ. The V gene lost 1 base and the J gene lost 3 bases, with 23 bases spanning the gap. There are 18 residues in the CDR3. The CDR3 DNA is TGCGCCAGCAGCTTGTTACCCCCCCAGGTAGGGGGGGGCTACGAGCAGTACTTC. It translates to CASSLLPPQVGGGYEQYF.

In regard to this clone: This same CDR3 is encoded by further DNA sequences in the sample. The chain couples TRBV11-3 to TRBJ2-3, with D uncertain. Trimming shortened V by 1 base and J by 0 bases, and 5 bases separated the two germline ends. The CDR3 length is 14 residues. Per the germline V gene, CDR1 is SGHNT and CDR2 is YENEEA. CDR3 DNA sequence: TGTGCCAGCAGCTTAGGGGCTAGCACAGATACGCAGTATTTT. Its protein is CASSLGASTDTQYF.

The chain couples TRBV5-6 to TRBJ1-3; D unresolved. Germline-derived CDR1 and CDR2 are SGHDT and YYEEEE. V lost 0 bases and J lost 0, with 10 bases in between. CDR3 length: 16 amino acids. CDR3 in DNA: TGTGCCAGCAGCTTGGGGCAGGTTCTCTCTGGAAACACCATATATTTT. Amino acids: CASSLGQVLSGNTIYF.

J is TRBJ2-1 and V is TRBV9, with D perhaps TRBD2 (7 bases). The V end lost 2 bases, the J end lost 5 bases, and 17 bases lay between the germline ends. The length of the CDR3 is 16 residues. CDR1 is SGDLS, CDR2 YYNGEE, per germline. CDR3 residues: CASSVRWGGGNNEQFF. The CDR3 DNA follows: TGTGCCAGCAGCGTCCGATGGGGGGGCGGGAACAATGAGCAGTTCTTC.

The V call is TRBV25-1, the J call TRBJ2-3, with TRBD1 identical over 8 bases. From germline, CDR1 is MGHDK and CDR2 SYGVNS. The CDR3 runs to 15 residues. Trimming at V came to 2 bases and at J to 4 bases, leaving 5 bases not matched to a gene. CDR3 amino acids: CASSEGQGEADTQYF. CDR3 in DNA: TGTGCCAGCAGTGAAGGACAGGGTGAGGCAGATACGCAGTATTTT.

This chain joins TRBV19 and TRBJ1-2; 7 positions match TRBD1. Per germline, CDR1 LNHDA and CDR2 SQIVND (reference sequence). CDR3 length equals 15 residues. Trimming cost V 5 bases and J 4 bases; bases outside gene matches: 10. CDR3 in DNA: TGTGCCAGTAGTCACCGACAGGGATTCTCCTATGGCTACACCTTC. It is translated as CASSHRQGFSYGYTF.